This T cell receptor (beta chain) was recorded in a study of OX40 agonist ivuxolimab in advanced cancers. Study-wide results and caveats: In CD8+ T cells, expanded clones were on average more numerous than in CD4+.

The ends were cut back, 4 bases at V and 6 bases at J, with 12 bases in the middle. CDR1 and CDR2 (germline): MNHNS, SASEGT. CDR3 size: 13 residues. This table comes from immunoSEQ multiplex PCR, and its TCRdb copy is limited to in-frame clones, with some not included. This table has 70,000 to 95,000 clones, around 88% appearing once. Of note for this clone: Its antigen is as yet unknown.

This chain uses TRBV6-1 with TRBJ1-2; tentatively, D is TRBD1 (6 bases). This specimen consisted of CD4+ or CD8+ T cells sorted from blood, obtained in a trial of the OX40 agonist ivuxolimab. The TCR sequence derives from an adult with an advanced solid tumor such as melanoma, head and neck, liver or kidney cancer. Here the CDR3 DNA reads TGTGCCAGCAGTGTGGGGACATACGATGGCTACACCTTC. Its protein product is CASSVGTYDGYTF.